A single TCR beta chain is shown here with its context. This specimen comes from a study of blood T cell repertoires in COVID-19. TCRdb's copy holds only in-frame clones and misses some; the assay was immunoSEQ multiplex PCR. This sample has some 380,000 clones, with roughly 90% found just once. V was trimmed by 7 bases and J by 0 bases, leaving 18 bases between them. Germline CDR1 and CDR2: SQVTM and ANQGSEA. CDR3 length equals 15 residues. This clonotype originated in a woman aged 40 to 50 with acute COVID-19. The genes are TRBV29-1 and TRBJ1-2; TRBD1 is a possible D gene (5 bases). Sequencing was done on a sample of PBMCs or T cells enriched from blood (not recorded which). The CDR3 spells CSATQAVQANYGYTF. CDR3 coding DNA: TGCAGCGCCACACAGGCGGTCCAAGCTAACTATGGCTACACCTTC.